What follows describes a single T cell receptor beta chain. Original data processing: Estimated nucleated cell counts came from reference gene primer amplification. Measured with immunoSEQ multiplex PCR; TCRdb has only the in-frame clones, and not every one. Clone size and the V and J calls come from that table; the DNA yielded D and trimming. The repertoire has over 200,000 clones, around 86% of them found once; the top ten carry 2.2%. These data are taken from a study of blood T cell repertoires in COVID-19. Study information: Samples of COVID-19 (acute and convalescent) were obtained from the United States, Italy and Spain. Sources were T cells, B-cell-depleted T cells, or PBMCs; the material itself was cDNA or gDNA.

The sequenced material came from peripheral blood. This TCR derives from a man younger than 45 who had recovered from COVID-19.

The CDR3 bases are TGTGCCAGCAGCCCCGGGACAGATGCAGATACGCAGTATTTT. Protein: CASSPGTDADTQYF. The genes are TRBV2 and TRBJ2-3; 7 bases agree with TRBD1. The CDR3 runs 14 residues. V lost 6 bases to trimming and J lost 4 bases; unmatched junction nucleotides: 7. Germline-derived CDR1 and CDR2 are SNHLY and FYNNEI.